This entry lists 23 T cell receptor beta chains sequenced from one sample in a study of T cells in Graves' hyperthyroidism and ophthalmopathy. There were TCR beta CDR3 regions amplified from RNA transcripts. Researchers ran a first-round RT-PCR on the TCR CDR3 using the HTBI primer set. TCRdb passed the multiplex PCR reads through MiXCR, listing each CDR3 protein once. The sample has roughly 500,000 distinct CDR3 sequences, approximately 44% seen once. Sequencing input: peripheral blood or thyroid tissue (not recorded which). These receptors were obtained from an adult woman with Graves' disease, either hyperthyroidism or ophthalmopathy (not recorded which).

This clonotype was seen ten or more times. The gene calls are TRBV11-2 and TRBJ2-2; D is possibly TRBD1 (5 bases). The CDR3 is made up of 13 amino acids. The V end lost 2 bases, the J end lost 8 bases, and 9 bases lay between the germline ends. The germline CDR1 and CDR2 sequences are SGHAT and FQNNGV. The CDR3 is CASSLWGEGELFF. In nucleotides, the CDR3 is TGTGCCAGCAGCTTATGGGGCGAGGGGGAGCTGTTTTTT.

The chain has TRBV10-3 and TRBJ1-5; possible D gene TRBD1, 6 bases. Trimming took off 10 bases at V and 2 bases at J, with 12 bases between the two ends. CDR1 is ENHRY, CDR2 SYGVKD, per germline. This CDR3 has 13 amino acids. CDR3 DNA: TGTGCCAGCAGGAACAGGGGCAATCAGCCCCAGCATTTT. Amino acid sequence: CASRNRGNQPQHF.

This CDR3 is CASSLFGVSDPFYEQYF. Written as DNA, the CDR3 is TGTGCCAGCAGTTTATTCGGGGTCTCCGACCCCTTCTACGAGCAGTACTTC. The gene calls are TRBV28 and TRBJ2-7, with a possible D match to TRBD2 (5 bases). CDR3 length: 17 residues. V lost 1 base, J lost 3 bases, and 19 bases lay in between. Germline V gene data show CDR1 as MDHEN and CDR2 as SYDVKM.

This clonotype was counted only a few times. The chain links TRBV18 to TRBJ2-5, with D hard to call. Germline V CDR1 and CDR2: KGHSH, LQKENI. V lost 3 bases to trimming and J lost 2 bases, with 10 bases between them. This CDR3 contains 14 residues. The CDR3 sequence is CASSPKGNQETQYF. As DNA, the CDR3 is TGTGCCAGCTCACCCAAGGGAAATCAAGAGACCCAGTACTTC. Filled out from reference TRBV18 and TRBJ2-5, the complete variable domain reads NAGVMQNPRHLVRRRGQEARLRCSPMKGHSHVYWYRQLPEEGLKFMVYLQKENIIDESGMPKERFSAEFPKEGPSILRIQQVVRGDSAAYFCASSPKGNQETQYFGPGTRLLVL.

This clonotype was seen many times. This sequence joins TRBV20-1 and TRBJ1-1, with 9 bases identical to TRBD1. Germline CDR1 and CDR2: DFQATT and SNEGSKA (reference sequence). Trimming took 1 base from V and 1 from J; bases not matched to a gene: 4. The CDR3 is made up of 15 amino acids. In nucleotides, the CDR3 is TGCAGTGCTAGAGGGGACAGGGAGGAGAACACTGAAGCTTTCTTT. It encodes CSARGDREENTEAFF.

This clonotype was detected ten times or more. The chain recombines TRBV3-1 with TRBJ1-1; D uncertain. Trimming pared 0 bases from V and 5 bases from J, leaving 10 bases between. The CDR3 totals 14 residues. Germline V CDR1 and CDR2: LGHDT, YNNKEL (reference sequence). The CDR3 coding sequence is TGTGCCAGCAGCCAAGATGCGGGGAGGACTGAAGCTTTCTTT. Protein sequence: CASSQDAGRTEAFF.

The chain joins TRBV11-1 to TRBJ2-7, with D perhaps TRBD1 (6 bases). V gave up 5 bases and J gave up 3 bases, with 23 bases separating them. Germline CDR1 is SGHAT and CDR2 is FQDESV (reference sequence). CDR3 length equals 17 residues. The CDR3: CASSPVQWGRGLYEQYF. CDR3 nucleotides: TGTGCCAGCAGCCCAGTCCAGTGGGGGCGAGGACTCTACGAGCAGTACTTC.

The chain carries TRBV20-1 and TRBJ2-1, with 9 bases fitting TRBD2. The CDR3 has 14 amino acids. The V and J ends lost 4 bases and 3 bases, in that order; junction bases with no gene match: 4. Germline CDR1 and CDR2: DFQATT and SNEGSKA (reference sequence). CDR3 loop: CSATLAGDYNEQFF. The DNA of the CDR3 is TGCAGTGCTACTTTAGCGGGGGACTACAATGAGCAGTTCTTC.

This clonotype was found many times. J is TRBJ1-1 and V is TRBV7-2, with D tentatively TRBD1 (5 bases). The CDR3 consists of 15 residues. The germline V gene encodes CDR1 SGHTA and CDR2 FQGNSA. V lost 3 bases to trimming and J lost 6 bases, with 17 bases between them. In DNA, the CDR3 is TGTGCCAGCAGCTTCCAGTCGGGGGAGGACCCTGAAGCTTTCTTT. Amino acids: CASSFQSGEDPEAFF.

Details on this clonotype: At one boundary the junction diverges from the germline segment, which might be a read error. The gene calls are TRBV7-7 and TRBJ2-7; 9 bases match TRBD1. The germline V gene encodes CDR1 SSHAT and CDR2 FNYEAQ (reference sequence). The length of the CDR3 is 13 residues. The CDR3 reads CASSSDRGDEQYF. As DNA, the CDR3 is TGTGCTAGCAGCTCGGACAGGGGCGATGAGCAGTACTTC.

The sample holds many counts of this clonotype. CDR3 sequence (DNA): TGCGCCAGCAGCTTGAAAACAGGGGGCCAGGAGACCCAGTACTTC. Translating it yields CASSLKTGGQETQYF. This chain joins TRBV5-1 and TRBJ2-5; 9 bases fit TRBD1. The CDR3 has 15 residues. Germline V gene data show CDR1 as SGHRS and CDR2 as YFSETQ. V lost 1 base to trimming and J lost 5 bases; unmatched junction nucleotides: 6.

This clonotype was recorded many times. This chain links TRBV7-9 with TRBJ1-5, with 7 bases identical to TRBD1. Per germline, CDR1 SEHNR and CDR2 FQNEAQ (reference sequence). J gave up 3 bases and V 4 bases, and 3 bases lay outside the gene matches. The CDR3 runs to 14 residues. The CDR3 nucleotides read TGTGCCAGCAGCTCAGGGGGGCCCAATCAGCCCCAGCATTTT. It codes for CASSSGGPNQPQHF.

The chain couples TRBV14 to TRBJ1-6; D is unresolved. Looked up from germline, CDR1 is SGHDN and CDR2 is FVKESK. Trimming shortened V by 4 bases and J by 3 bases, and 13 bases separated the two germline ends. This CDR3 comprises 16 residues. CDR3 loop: CASSLYNWDYNSPLHF. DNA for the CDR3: TGTGCCAGCAGCCTCTATAATTGGGACTATAATTCACCCCTCCACTTT.

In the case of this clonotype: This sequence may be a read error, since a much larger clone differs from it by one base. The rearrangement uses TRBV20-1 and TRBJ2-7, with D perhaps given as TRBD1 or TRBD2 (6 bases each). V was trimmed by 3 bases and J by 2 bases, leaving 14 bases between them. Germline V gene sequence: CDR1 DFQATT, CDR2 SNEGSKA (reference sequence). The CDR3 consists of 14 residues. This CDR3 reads CSASGRGLPYEQYF. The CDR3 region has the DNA TGCAGTGCTAGTGGCAGGGGACTCCCCTACGAGCAGTACTTC.

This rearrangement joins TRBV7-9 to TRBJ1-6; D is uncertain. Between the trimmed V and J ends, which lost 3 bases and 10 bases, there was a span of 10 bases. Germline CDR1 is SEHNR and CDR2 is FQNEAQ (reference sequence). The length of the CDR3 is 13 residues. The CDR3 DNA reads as TGTGCCAGCAGCTTCGGGGTACCCTCACCCCTCCACTTT. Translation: CASSFGVPSPLHF.

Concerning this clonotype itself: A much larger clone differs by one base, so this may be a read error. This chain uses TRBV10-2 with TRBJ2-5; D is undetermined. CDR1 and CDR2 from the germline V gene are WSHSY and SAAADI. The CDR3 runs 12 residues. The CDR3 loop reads CASSSQTETQYF. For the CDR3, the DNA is TGTGCCAGCAGCTCCCAGACTGAGACCCAGTACTTC.

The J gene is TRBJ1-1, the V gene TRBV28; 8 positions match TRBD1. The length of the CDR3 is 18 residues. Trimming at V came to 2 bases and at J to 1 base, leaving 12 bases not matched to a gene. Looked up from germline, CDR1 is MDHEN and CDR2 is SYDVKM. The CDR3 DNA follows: TGTGCCAGCAGTTTAGTTTTTCTGAGGACAGGGCGGAACACTGAAGCTTTCTTT. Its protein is CASSLVFLRTGRNTEAFF. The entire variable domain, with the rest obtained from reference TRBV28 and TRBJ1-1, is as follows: DVKVTQSSRYLVKRTGEKVFLECVQDMDHENMFWYRQDPGLGLRLIYFSYDVKMKEKGDIPEGYSVSREKKERFSLILESASTNQTSMYLCASSLVFLRTGRNTEAFFGQGTRLTVV.

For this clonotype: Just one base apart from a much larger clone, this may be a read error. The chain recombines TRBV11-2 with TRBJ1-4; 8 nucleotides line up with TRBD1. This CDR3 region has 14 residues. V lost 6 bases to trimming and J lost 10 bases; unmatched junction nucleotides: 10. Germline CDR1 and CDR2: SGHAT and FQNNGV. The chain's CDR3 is CASRLNRGKGKLFF. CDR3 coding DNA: TGTGCCAGCAGACTGAACAGGGGGAAAGGAAAACTGTTTTTT.

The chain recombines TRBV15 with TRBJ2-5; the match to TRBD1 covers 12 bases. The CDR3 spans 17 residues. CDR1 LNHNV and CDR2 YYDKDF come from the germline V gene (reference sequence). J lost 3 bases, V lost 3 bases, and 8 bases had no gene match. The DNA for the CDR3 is TGTGCCACCAGCAGCTTGCGGGGGACAGGGGGCAAAGAGACCCAGTACTTC. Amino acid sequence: CATSSLRGTGGKETQYF.

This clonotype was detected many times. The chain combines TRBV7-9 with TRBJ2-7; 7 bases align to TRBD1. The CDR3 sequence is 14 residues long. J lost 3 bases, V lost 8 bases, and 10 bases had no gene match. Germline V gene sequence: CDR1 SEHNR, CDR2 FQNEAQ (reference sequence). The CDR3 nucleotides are TGTGCCAGCCAGAAATGGGACAGCTACTACGAGCAGTACTTC. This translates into CASQKWDSYYEQYF.

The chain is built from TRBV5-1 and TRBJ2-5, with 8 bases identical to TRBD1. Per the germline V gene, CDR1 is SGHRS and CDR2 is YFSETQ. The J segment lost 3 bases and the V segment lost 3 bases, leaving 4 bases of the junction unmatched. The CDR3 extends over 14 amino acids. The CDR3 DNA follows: TGCGCCAGCAGCTCACGGACAGGGAAAGAGACCCAGTACTTC. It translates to CASSSRTGKETQYF.

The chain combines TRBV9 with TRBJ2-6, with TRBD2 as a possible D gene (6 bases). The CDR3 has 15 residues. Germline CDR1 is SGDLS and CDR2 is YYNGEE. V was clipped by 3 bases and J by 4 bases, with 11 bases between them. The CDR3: CASSGGGAGANVLTF. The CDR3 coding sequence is TGTGCCAGCAGCGGGGGAGGAGCCGGGGCCAACGTCCTGACTTTC.

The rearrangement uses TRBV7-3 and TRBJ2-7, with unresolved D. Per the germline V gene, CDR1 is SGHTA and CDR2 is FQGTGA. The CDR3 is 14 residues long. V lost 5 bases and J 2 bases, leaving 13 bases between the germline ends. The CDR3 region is CASSPYSETYEQYF. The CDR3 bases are TGTGCCAGCAGCCCGTACAGCGAGACCTACGAGCAGTACTTC.